Below are 10 T cell receptor beta chains sequenced from a single sample in a study of T cells in Graves' hyperthyroidism and ophthalmopathy. The investigators amplified TCR beta CDR3 regions from RNA transcripts. Researchers ran a first-round RT-PCR on the TCR CDR3 using the HTBI primer set. TCRdb fed the multiplex PCR reads into MiXCR, producing one record per CDR3 protein. The sample consists of about 250,000 distinct CDR3 sequences, roughly 15% of them appearing once. The specimen sequenced was blood. These receptors were obtained from a woman in her 50s with Graves' hyperthyroidism that later progressed to Graves' ophthalmopathy.

This clonotype was seen more than once but under ten times. This chain joins TRBV7-6 and TRBJ1-2; D remains ambiguous. This CDR3 is 13 amino acids long. The V gene's germline CDR1 is SGHVS and CDR2 FNYEAQ. The V end lost 0 bases, the J end lost 3 bases, and 5 bases lay between the germline ends. The CDR3 sequence is CASSLAEDYGYTF. The CDR3 nucleotides read TGTGCCAGCAGCTTAGCGGAGGACTATGGCTACACCTTC. The variable domain in full, completed from reference TRBV7-6 and TRBJ1-2, reads GAGVSQSPRYKVTKRGQDVALRCDPISGHVSLYWYRQALGQGPEFLTYFNYEAQQDKSGLPNDRFSAERPEGSISTLTIQRTEQRDSAMYRCASSLAEDYGYTFGSGTRLTVV.

This clonotype showed up many times. This chain links TRBV12-3 or TRBV12-4 with TRBJ2-1, with D possibly matching TRBD2 (6 bases). The V and J ends lost 6 bases and 8 bases respectively, with 20 bases between them. The CDR3 is 15 residues long. CDR3 protein: CASSPRRESLDEQFF. CDR3 sequence (DNA): TGTGCCAGCAGCCCCAGACGGGAGAGTTTGGATGAGCAGTTCTTC.

V gene TRBV10-2 combines with J gene TRBJ1-2; tentative D call: TRBD1 (5 bases). V was pared by 6 bases and J by 4 bases, with 12 bases between. Per the germline V gene, CDR1 is WSHSY and CDR2 is SAAADI. There are 13 residues in the CDR3. The CDR3 DNA sequence: TGCGCCAGCAGAATGGGGACCGTCTATGGCTACACCTTC. As protein: CASRMGTVYGYTF.

This clonotype was seen repeatedly, ten times or more. The V call is TRBV18, the J call TRBJ2-2; no clear D. CDR3 size: 13 residues. V lost 2 bases, J lost 4 bases, and 5 bases lay in between. The germline gives CDR1 KGHSH, CDR2 LQKENI. The CDR3, as DNA: TGTGCCAGCTCACCAGGCAGCACCGGGGAGCTGTTTTTT. Protein sequence: CASSPGSTGELFF.

The CDR3 is CASSLLALGGPKVNTEAFF. The DNA for the CDR3 is TGTGCCAGCAGCTTACTAGCCCTGGGGGGTCCTAAGGTGAACACTGAAGCTTTCTTT. This chain joins TRBV7-3 and TRBJ1-1, with D maybe TRBD1 (5 bases). Per germline, CDR1 SGHTA and CDR2 FQGTGA. Trimming took off 2 bases at V and 0 bases at J, with 22 bases between the two ends. The CDR3 extends over 19 amino acids.

This clonotype was recorded at least ten times. The chain uses TRBV18 and TRBJ1-1, with D hard to call. Germline V gene data show CDR1 as KGHSH and CDR2 as LQKENI. The CDR3 has 13 residues. Trimming took 3 bases from V and 2 from J, leaving 7 bases between them. This chain's CDR3 is CASSPVHNTEAFF. The DNA of the CDR3 is TGTGCCAGCTCACCGGTTCATAACACTGAAGCTTTCTTT.

The chain uses TRBV5-1 and TRBJ1-2; possible D gene TRBD1, 6 bases. Trimming removed 4 bases from V and 8 bases from J, with 18 bases in between. The CDR3 runs 14 residues. CDR1 is SGHRS, CDR2 YFSETQ, per germline. CDR3 coding DNA: TGCGCCAGCAGCCTGCAAACAGGGACCTGGGGCTACACCTTC. Its translation: CASSLQTGTWGYTF.

This clonotype was seen many times. This rearrangement joins TRBV20-1 to TRBJ2-3; 8 bases fit TRBD2. Germline trimming cut 6 bases from V and 6 bases from J; bases unmatched to any gene: 11. Germline loops: CDR1 DFQATT, CDR2 SNEGSKA (reference sequence). The length of the CDR3 is 14 residues. CDR3 region: CSASGGLTLDTQYF. DNA of the CDR3: TGCAGTGCCAGCGGGGGACTGACCCTGGATACGCAGTATTTT.

This clonotype was found many times. The chain carries TRBV24-1 and TRBJ2-1; D unresolved. The V and J ends lost 9 bases and 5 bases respectively, with 13 bases between them. The CDR3 is made up of 13 amino acids. Germline CDR1 reads KGHDR; CDR2 reads SFDVKD. CDR3 bases: TGTGCCACCCGAGGTCAGGCAGACAATGAGCAGTTCTTC. Its translation is CATRGQADNEQFF.

The table lists this clonotype with a few counts. This chain uses TRBV5-6 with TRBJ1-4; D gene unclear. V was cut by 2 bases and J by 4 bases, with 9 bases left in between. CDR3 length equals 14 residues. From germline, CDR1 is SGHDT and CDR2 YYEEEE. The CDR3 nucleotides read TGTGCCAGCAGCTTCCTCTCGCTTAATGAAAAACTGTTTTTT. Protein sequence: CASSFLSLNEKLFF. Full variable domain (outside the CDR3, taken from reference TRBV5-6 and TRBJ1-4): DAGVTQSPTHLIKTRGQQVTLRCSPKSGHDTVSWYQQALGQGPQFIFQYYEEEERQRGNFPDRFSGHQFPNYSSELNVNALLLGDSALYLCASSFLSLNEKLFFGSGTQLSVL.